This T cell receptor (beta chain) was profiled in a study of blood T cell repertoires in COVID-19. Background on the study: The cDNA or gDNA used as material had been derived from T cells, B-cell-depleted T cells, or PBMCs.

V lost 4 bases and J 5 bases, leaving 11 bases between the germline ends. The V gene's germline CDR1 is LGHDT and CDR2 YNNKEL (reference sequence). The CDR3 has 13 amino acids. In the source study's methods: Estimated nucleated cell counts came from reference gene primer amplification. Generated by immunoSEQ multiplex PCR, the TCRdb table keeps only in-frame clones and is missing some. V and J calls and clone size are given by that table; D and trimming were obtained from the DNA. This table holds 90,000 to 150,000 clones, 70% to 85% found once. This clonotype was sampled from a human donor with acute or convalescent COVID-19. The donor label of this sample is uncertain. Sequencing input: peripheral blood. V is TRBV3-1 (or the pseudogene TRBV3-2) and J is TRBJ2-5; tentatively, D is TRBD1 (7 bases). The chain's CDR3 is CASSPGGPETQYF. The CDR3 DNA is TGTGCCAGCAGCCCAGGGGGGCCCGAGACCCAGTACTTC.